This is a list of T cell receptor beta chains from one sample in a study of cytomegalovirus exposure and HLA in healthy donors. Profiling relied on immunoSEQ multiplex PCR, and the TCRdb table lists in-frame clones only, not all of them. The data hold roughly 150,000 clones, with approximately 78% observed a single time. What was sequenced was PBMCs. The receptor source for this set is a girl aged 2 to 9 in good health and CMV-seropositive. Each CDR3 is given with its conserved first and last residue. D genes are given only for firm matches. Some rows have no size entry. The others give once, few or many, or a class for an expanded clone.

J gene,clone size,D gene,V gene,CDR3 length,CDR3 DNA,CDR3 protein
TRBJ2-4,NA,NA,TRBV28,11,TGTGCCAGCAGTTTATTAGACATTCAGTACTTC,CASSLLDIQYF
TRBJ1-5,NA,TRBD1,TRBV28,15,TGTGCCAGCACTTTTTTCAGGGGGTCCCATCAGCCCCAGCATTTT,CASTFFRGSHQPQHF
TRBJ1-3,NA,NA,TRBV30,15,TGTGCCTGGAGTGTGGACAGCCTCTCTGGAAACACCATATATTTT,CAWSVDSLSGNTIYF
TRBJ1-1,NA,NA,TRBV7-9,12,TGTGCCAGCAGCTTCCCGTCGGACAGAGCTTTCTTT,CASSFPSDRAFF
TRBJ1-4,NA,TRBD1,TRBV18,17,TGTGCCAGCTCACCAGGGGCTCGACAGGGGACGGGAGAAAAACTGTTTTTT,CASSPGARQGTGEKLFF
TRBJ1-4,few,TRBD1,TRBV6-1,16,TGTGCCAGCAGTGGGAGGGCCGGGACAGCTAATGAAAAACTGTTTTTT,CASSGRAGTANEKLFF
TRBJ1-2,NA,TRBD1,TRBV14,15,TGTGCCAGCAGCGTCCTACAGGGGGCCGGCTATGGCTACACCTTC,CASSVLQGAGYGYTF
TRBJ2-2,NA,NA,TRBV6-6,14,TGTGCCAGCAGTTTGGGACAGAACACCGGGGAGCTGTTTTTT,CASSLGQNTGELFF
TRBJ2-3,few,NA,TRBV6-4,16,TGTGCCAGCAGTCATTCCGGGGGAGCCGGGACAGATACGCAGTATTTT,CASSHSGGAGTDTQYF
TRBJ1-5,few,TRBD1,TRBV28,16,TGTGCCATCCGGACAGGGGACCTCTATAGCAATCAGCCCCAGCATTTT,CAIRTGDLYSNQPQHF
TRBJ2-4,NA,TRBD1,TRBV9,15,TGTGCCAGCAGCCCCCAGACAGGGGGAGTTGACATTCAGTACTTC,CASSPQTGGVDIQYF
TRBJ2-1,few,TRBD2,TRBV14,15,TGTGCCAGCAGCCCGGTAGCGGGAGGTTCCAATGAGCAGTTCTTC,CASSPVAGGSNEQFF
TRBJ1-1,NA,NA,TRBV28,13,TGTGCCAGCAGTTTAGCGGGTAGGACTGAAGCTTTCTTT,CASSLAGRTEAFF
TRBJ1-1,NA,NA,TRBV19,12,TGTGCCAGTAGTATAGAGCAGGGAAAAGCTTTCTTT,CASSIEQGKAFF
TRBJ2-3,NA,TRBD2,TRBV4-1,16,TGCGCCAGCAGCCAGGTACTAGCGGGAGGAACAGATACGCAGTATTTT,CASSQVLAGGTDTQYF
TRBJ1-2,NA,NA,TRBV6-1,14,TGTGCCAGCAGTTGGTGGGGCACTAACTATGGCTACACCTTC,CASSWWGTNYGYTF
TRBJ2-5,NA,NA,TRBV4-1,13,TGCGCCAGCAGCCAAGCGAATCGGGAGACCCAGTACTTC,CASSQANRETQYF
TRBJ1-1,NA,NA,TRBV30,14,TGTGCCTGGAGTGCGAGTACCACGGGCACTGAAGCTTTCTTT,CAWSASTTGTEAFF
TRBJ2-2,NA,NA,TRBV30,18,TGTGCCTGGAGCCTTCGGTGGGGGCTCAACGCGAACACCGGGGAGCTGTTTTTT,CAWSLRWGLNANTGELFF
TRBJ2-7,NA,NA,TRBV4-2,14,TGTGCCAGCAGGGGGGGGCGGGAGTTTTACGAGCAGTACTTC,CASRGGREFYEQYF
TRBJ2-2,NA,NA,TRBV30,13,TGTGCCTGGAGTGTCCTAACCACCGGGGAGCTGTTTTTT,CAWSVLTTGELFF
TRBJ2-2,NA,NA,TRBV9,13,TGTGCCAGCACCCTGGGGGGTACCGGGGAGCTGTTTTTT,CASTLGGTGELFF
TRBJ2-3,NA,TRBD2,TRBV30,16,TGTGCCTGGAAACTTCCGGGACTAGCTGTCCGGGATACGCAGTATTTT,CAWKLPGLAVRDTQYF
TRBJ1-1,once,NA,TRBV11-1,14,TGTGCCAGCAGCTCGAAGACACTTGCCCCCGAAGCTTTCTTT,CASSSKTLAPEAFF
TRBJ2-6,once,TRBD1,TRBV27,16,TGTGCCAGCCGACAGGGGCCAAGCTCTGGGGCCAACGTCCTGACTTTC,CASRQGPSSGANVLTF
TRBJ1-1,once,NA,TRBV6-6,14,TGTGCCAGCAGTTATTGTGCCGACGGGTGTGAAGCTTTCTTT,CASSYCADGCEAFF
TRBJ2-5,NA,TRBD2,TRBV5-4,17,TGTGCCAGCAGCTCCGGGACTAGCGGGAGAGGGGGGGAGACCCAGTACTTC,CASSSGTSGRGGETQYF
TRBJ2-3,NA,TRBD2,TRBV25-1,17,TGTGCCAGCAGTAAGATTTTAGCGGGAGGGCCCACAGATACGCAGTATTTT,CASSKILAGGPTDTQYF
TRBJ1-1,NA,NA,TRBV4-1,14,TGCGCCAGCAGCCTCGGGGAGATGAACACTGAAGCTTTCTTT,CASSLGEMNTEAFF
TRBJ2-1,NA,TRBD2,TRBV7-9,16,TGTGCCAGCAGAGGACTAGGGACTAGCGGGAGCAATGAGCAGTTCTTC,CASRGLGTSGSNEQFF
TRBJ2-1,NA,NA,TRBV19,15,TGTGCCAGTAGTACAGACAGGTATTCCTACAATGAGCAGTTCTTC,CASSTDRYSYNEQFF
TRBJ2-2,few,TRBD2,TRBV19,13,TGTGCCAGTAGTATGGTAGCGGGCGGGGAGCTGTTTTTT,CASSMVAGGELFF
TRBJ2-6,NA,TRBD1,TRBV30,16,TGTGCCTGGATTAGGGGGCTGGTCTCAGGGGCCAACGTCCTGACTTTC,CAWIRGLVSGANVLTF
TRBJ1-2,NA,NA,TRBV5-1,15,TGCGCCAGCAGCCCCCGCCCCCGCGGCAACTATGGCTACACCTTC,CASSPRPRGNYGYTF
TRBJ1-1,NA,NA,TRBV15,14,TGTGCCACCAGCAGACCAACATCGAACACTGAAGCTTTCTTT,CATSRPTSNTEAFF
TRBJ2-5,few,NA,TRBV2,13,TGTGCCAGCAGTGGGACAGTCCAAGAGACCCAGTACTTC,CASSGTVQETQYF
TRBJ2-7,NA,TRBD1,TRBV4-2,16,TGTGCCAGCAGCCCCCTACGGACAGGGTTTCCCTACGAGCAGTACTTC,CASSPLRTGFPYEQYF
TRBJ2-6,NA,TRBD2,TRBV18,16,TGTGCCAGCTCACCACTGGGGGGGGCTGGGGCCAACGTCCTGACTTTC,CASSPLGGAGANVLTF
TRBJ1-4,NA,NA,TRBV11-3,14,TGTGCCAGCAGCTTAGGTCAGGGAAGTGAAAAACTGTTTTTT,CASSLGQGSEKLFF
TRBJ1-5,once,TRBD1,TRBV28,15,TGTGCCAGCAGCCGGACAGGGGGTAGCAATCAGCCCCAGCATTTT,CASSRTGGSNQPQHF
TRBJ2-5,NA,NA,TRBV9,14,TGTGCCAGCAGCGTATTAGCTAGCCAAGAGACCCAGTACTTC,CASSVLASQETQYF
TRBJ2-3,NA,NA,TRBV27,13,TGTGCCAGCAGTTTAGGGAGCCCAGATACGCAGTATTTT,CASSLGSPDTQYF
TRBJ1-5,NA,NA,TRBV30,14,TGTGCCTGCGAGGGGAACAGGGCGGATCAGCCCCAGCATTTT,CACEGNRADQPQHF
TRBJ1-1,NA,TRBD1,TRBV2,14,TGTGCCAGCCCGAGGACAGGGGGAACCCCTGAAGCTTTCTTT,CASPRTGGTPEAFF
TRBJ1-1,NA,NA,TRBV30,12,TGTGCCAGGGGACACCCGAACACTGAAGCTTTCTTT,CARGHPNTEAFF
TRBJ2-7,NA,TRBD1,TRBV27,16,TGTGCCAGCTCACGATCCGGGACAGGGGGCGAGTACGAGCAGTACTTC,CASSRSGTGGEYEQYF
TRBJ2-3,NA,NA,TRBV6-6,15,TGTGCCAGCAGTCAGACAGGCCCCCGCAGGGATACGCAGTATTTT,CASSQTGPRRDTQYF
TRBJ2-3,NA,TRBD2,TRBV25-1,17,TGTGCCAGCAGTGAATCTCCCGTAGCGGGAGTCACAGATACGCAGTATTTT,CASSESPVAGVTDTQYF
TRBJ2-3,few,TRBD1,TRBV6-1,16,TGTGCCAGCAGTGAATACCCGGGACAGGGGCCAGATACGCAGTATTTT,CASSEYPGQGPDTQYF
TRBJ1-1,NA,TRBD1,TRBV2,14,TGTGCCAGCAGCGAAACAGGGGGTAAAACTGAAGCTTTCTTT,CASSETGGKTEAFF
TRBJ1-1,NA,NA,TRBV29-1,11,TGCAGCGTCCCGGTGGGGCCGCAAGCTTTCTTT,CSVPVGPQAFF
TRBJ2-1,NA,TRBD1,TRBV13,12,TGTGCCAGCAGCAGGGGGCCCAATGAGCAGTTCTTC,CASSRGPNEQFF
TRBJ1-5,NA,NA,TRBV28,12,TGTGCCGGAGGGGGGGAGGTTCAGCCCCAGCATTTT,CAGGGEVQPQHF
TRBJ2-5,NA,TRBD2,TRBV30,15,TGTGCCTGGAGCGCCTGGACTAGACCTCAAGAGACCCAGTACTTC,CAWSAWTRPQETQYF